This T cell receptor (beta chain) was sequenced during a study of T cells in Graves' hyperthyroidism and ophthalmopathy. Amplified TCR beta CDR3 regions derived from RNA transcripts. Primed by the HTBI set, a first-round RT-PCR was run on the TCR CDR3. One entry per CDR3 protein results from TCRdb running MiXCR on the multiplex PCR reads. The repertoire consists of hundreds of thousands of distinct CDR3 sequences, with 15% to 18% occurring once and the leading ten covering 7.5% to 8%. This clonotype has just a few counts. The CDR3 spans 14 residues. J was trimmed by 8 bases and V by 7 bases; bases with no gene match: 10. Germline CDR1 KGHDR, CDR2 SFDVKD. Newly diagnosed patients aged 18 to 65 had hyperthyroidism of under 2 months' duration.

Sequencing was performed on blood. The chain couples TRBV24-1 to TRBJ2-7; TRBD2 aligns across 10 bases. This clonotype originated in a woman aged 18-29 years with Graves' hyperthyroidism. CDR3 coding DNA: TGTGCCACCAGAGAGGCTAGCGGGAGAGGGAAGCAGTACTTC. Translation: CATREASGRGKQYF.